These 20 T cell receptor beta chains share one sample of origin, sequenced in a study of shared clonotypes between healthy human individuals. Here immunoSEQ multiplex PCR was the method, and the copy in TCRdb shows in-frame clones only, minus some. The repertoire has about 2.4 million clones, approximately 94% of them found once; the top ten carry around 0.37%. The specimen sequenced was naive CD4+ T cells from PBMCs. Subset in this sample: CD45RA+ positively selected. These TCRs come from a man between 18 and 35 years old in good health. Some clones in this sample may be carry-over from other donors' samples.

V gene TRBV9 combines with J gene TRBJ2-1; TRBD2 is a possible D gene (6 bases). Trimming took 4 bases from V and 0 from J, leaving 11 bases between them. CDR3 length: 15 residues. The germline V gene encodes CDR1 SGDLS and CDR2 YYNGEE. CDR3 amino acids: CASSYSGPSYNEQFF. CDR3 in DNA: TGTGCCAGCAGCTATAGCGGACCCTCCTACAATGAGCAGTTCTTC.

CDR3 coding DNA: TGTGCCAGCAGCTGGGGGCAGAACACTGAAGCTTTCTTT. Translation gives CASSWGQNTEAFF. This chain uses TRBV7-9 with TRBJ1-1; possibly TRBD1 for D (6 bases). The V gene's germline CDR1 is SEHNR and CDR2 FQNEAQ (reference sequence). The CDR3 is 13 residues long. Trimming pared 4 bases from V and 1 base from J, leaving 7 bases between.

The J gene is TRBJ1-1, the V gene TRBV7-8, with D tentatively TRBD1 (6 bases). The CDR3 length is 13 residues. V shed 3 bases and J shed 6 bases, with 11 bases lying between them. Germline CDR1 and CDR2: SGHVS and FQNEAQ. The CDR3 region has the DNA TGTGCCAGCAGCTTCTTTTCAGGGGCTGAAGCTTTCTTT. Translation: CASSFFSGAEAFF.

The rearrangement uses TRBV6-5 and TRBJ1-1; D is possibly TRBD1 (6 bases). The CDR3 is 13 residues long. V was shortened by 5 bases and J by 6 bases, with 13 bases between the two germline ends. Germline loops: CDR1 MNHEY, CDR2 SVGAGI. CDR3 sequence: CASSSRQVAEAFF. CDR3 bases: TGTGCCAGCAGTAGCCGACAGGTCGCTGAAGCTTTCTTT.

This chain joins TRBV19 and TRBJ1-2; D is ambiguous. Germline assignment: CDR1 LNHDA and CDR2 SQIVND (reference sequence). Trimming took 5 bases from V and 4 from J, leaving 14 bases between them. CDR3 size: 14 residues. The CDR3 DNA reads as TGTGCCAGTAGTCCGACGGGCCTCTCCTATGGCTACACCTTC. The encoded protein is CASSPTGLSYGYTF. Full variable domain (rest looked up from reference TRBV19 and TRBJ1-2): DGGITQSPKYLFRKEGQNVTLSCEQNLNHDAMYWYRQDPGQGLRLIYYSQIVNDFQKGDIAEGYSVSREKKESFPLTVTSAQKNPTAFYLCASSPTGLSYGYTFGSGTRLTVV.

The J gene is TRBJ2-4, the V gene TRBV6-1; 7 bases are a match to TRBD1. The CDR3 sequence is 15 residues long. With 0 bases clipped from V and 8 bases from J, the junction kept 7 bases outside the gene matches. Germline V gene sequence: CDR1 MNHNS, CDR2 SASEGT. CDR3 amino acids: CASSEARQRGHIQYF. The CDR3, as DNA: TGTGCCAGCAGTGAAGCGAGACAGAGGGGGCACATTCAGTACTTC.

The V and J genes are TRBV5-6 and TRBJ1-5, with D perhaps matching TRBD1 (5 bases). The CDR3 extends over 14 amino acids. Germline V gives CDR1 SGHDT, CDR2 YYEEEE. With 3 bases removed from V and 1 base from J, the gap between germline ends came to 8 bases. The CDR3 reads CASSSGPSNQPQHF. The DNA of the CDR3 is TGTGCCAGCAGCTCGGGACCGAGCAATCAGCCCCAGCATTTT.

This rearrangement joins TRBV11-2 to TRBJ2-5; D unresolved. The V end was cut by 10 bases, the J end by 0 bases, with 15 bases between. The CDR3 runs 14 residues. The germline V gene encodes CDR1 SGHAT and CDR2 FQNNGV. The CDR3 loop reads CATEPRANQETQYF. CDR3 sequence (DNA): TGTGCCACCGAGCCAAGGGCCAACCAAGAGACCCAGTACTTC.

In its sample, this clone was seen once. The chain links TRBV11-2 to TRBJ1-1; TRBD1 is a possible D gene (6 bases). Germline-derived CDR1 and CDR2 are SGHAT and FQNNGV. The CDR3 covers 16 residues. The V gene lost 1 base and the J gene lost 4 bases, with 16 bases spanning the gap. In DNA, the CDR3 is TGTGCCAGCAGCTTAGTTGCGGGGCAGGGGAGCACTGAAGCTTTCTTT. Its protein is CASSLVAGQGSTEAFF. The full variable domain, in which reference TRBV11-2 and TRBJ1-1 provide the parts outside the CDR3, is EAGVAQSPRYKIIEKRQSVAFWCNPISGHATLYWYQQILGQGPKLLIQFQNNGVVDDSQLPKDRFSAERLKGVDSTLKIQPAKLEDSAVYLCASSLVAGQGSTEAFFGQGTRLTVV.

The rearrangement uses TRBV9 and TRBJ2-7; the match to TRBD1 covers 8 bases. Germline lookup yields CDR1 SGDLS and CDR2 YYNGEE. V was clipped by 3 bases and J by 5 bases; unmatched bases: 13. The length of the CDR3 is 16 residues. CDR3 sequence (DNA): TGTGCCAGCAGCGCGGCCGTTTCAGGGGGCCAGGACGAGCAGTACTTC. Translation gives CASSAAVSGGQDEQYF.

This chain's CDR3 is CASRPDRVYGYTF. CDR3 DNA: TGCGCCAGCAGACCCGACAGGGTTTATGGCTACACCTTC. The chain employs TRBV5-1 and TRBJ1-2, with 7 bases matching TRBD1. The length of the CDR3 is 13 residues. Looked up from germline, CDR1 is SGHRS and CDR2 is YFSETQ. The V gene end was trimmed by 5 bases and the J gene end by 5 bases; junction bases not matched to a gene: 6.

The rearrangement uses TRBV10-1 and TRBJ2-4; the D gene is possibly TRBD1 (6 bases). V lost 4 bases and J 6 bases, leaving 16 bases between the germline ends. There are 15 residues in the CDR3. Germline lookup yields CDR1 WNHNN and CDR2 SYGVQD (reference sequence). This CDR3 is CASSAGDPVRNIQYF. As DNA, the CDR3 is TGCGCCAGCAGTGCAGGGGACCCGGTGAGAAACATTCAGTACTTC.

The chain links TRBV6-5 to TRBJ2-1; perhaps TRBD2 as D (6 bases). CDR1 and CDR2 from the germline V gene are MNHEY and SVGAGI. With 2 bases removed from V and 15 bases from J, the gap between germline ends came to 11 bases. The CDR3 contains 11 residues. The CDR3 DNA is TGTGCCAGCAGTTACGGGGGGATTTCGTTCTTC. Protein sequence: CASSYGGISFF.

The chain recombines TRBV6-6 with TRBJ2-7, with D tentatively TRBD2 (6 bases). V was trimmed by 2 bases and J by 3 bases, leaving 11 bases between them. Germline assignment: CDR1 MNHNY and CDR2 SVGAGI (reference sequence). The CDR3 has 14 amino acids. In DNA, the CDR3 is TGTGCCAGCAGTTACCCCGGGAGCAACTACGAGCAGTACTTC. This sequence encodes CASSYPGSNYEQYF.

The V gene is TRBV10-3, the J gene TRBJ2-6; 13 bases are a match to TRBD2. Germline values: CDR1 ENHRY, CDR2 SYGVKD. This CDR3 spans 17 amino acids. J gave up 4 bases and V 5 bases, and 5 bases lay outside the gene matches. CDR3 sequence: CAISLGLAGAGANVLTF. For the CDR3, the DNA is TGTGCCATCAGTCTTGGACTAGCGGGAGCCGGGGCCAACGTCCTGACTTTC.

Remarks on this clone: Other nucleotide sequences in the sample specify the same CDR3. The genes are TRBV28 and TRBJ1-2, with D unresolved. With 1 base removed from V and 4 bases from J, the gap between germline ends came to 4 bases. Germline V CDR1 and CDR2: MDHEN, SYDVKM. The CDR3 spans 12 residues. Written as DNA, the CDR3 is TGTGCCAGCAGTTTATATGGCTATGGCTACACCTTC. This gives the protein CASSLYGYGYTF.

CDR3 protein: CASSTNYETQYF. CDR3 nucleotide sequence: TGTGCCAGCAGCACCAACTATGAGACCCAGTACTTC. The chain couples TRBV28 to TRBJ2-5; D is unclear. This CDR3 comprises 12 residues. Trimming cost V 6 bases and J 5 bases, with 10 bases left between them. Germline V lookup: CDR1 MDHEN, CDR2 SYDVKM.

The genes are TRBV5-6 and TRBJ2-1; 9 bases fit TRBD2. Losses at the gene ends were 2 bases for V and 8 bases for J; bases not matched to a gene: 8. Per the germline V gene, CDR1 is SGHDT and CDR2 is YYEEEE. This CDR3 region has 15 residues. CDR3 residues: CASSFYSGRSHEQFF. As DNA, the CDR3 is TGTGCCAGCAGCTTCTATAGCGGGAGAAGTCATGAGCAGTTCTTC.

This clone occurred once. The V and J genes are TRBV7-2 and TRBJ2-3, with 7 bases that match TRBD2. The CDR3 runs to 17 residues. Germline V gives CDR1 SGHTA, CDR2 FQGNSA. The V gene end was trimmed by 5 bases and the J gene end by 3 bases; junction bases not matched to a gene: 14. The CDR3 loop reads CASSLSGMAGVTDTQYF. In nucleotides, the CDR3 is TGTGCCAGCAGCCTGTCCGGGATGGCGGGAGTAACAGATACGCAGTATTTT.

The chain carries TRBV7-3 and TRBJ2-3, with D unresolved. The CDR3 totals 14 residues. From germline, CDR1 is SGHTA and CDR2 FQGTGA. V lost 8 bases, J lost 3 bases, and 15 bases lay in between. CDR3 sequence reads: CASSHGYLTDTQYF. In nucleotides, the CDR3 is TGTGCCAGCTCCCATGGCTACTTAACAGATACGCAGTATTTT.